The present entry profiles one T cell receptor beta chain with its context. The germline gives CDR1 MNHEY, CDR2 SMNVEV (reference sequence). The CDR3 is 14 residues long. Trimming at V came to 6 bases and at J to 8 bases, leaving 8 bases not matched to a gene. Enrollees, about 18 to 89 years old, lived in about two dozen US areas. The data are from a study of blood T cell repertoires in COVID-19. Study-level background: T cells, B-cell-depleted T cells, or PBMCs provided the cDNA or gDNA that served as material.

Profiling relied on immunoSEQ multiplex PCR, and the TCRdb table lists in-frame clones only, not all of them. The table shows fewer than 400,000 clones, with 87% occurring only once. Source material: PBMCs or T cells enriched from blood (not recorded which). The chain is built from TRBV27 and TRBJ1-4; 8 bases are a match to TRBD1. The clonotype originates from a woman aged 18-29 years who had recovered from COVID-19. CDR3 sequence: CASRPTGGREKLFF. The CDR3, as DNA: TGTGCCAGCAGACCTACAGGGGGACGCGAAAAACTGTTTTTT.